This T cell receptor (beta chain) is drawn from a study of cytomegalovirus exposure and HLA in healthy donors. Across the study: Within the Caucasian-associated ancestry cluster were about 81% of the 300 to 450 genotyped donors.

Concerning this clone itself: The antigen remains unidentified.

In the PCR, 60 Vbeta and 13 Jbeta primers were used. Using immunoSEQ multiplex PCR, the repertoire was profiled, and TCRdb retains in-frame clones only, with some absent. This table has about 100,000 clones, around 76% appearing once. Findings and limits, study-wide: TCR beta V- and J-gene trimming, according to a later analysis, was linked to a missense DCLRE1C variant. Listed as cytomegalovirus-associated were over 150 TCR beta chains.

Trimming cost V 2 bases and J 5 bases, with 13 bases left between them. This CDR3 is built from 16 residues. The germline V gene encodes CDR1 SNHLY and CDR2 FYNNEI. This sequence originates from a woman aged 55-69 years in good health and CMV-seropositive. The sample consisted of PBMCs. The gene calls are TRBV2 and TRBJ1-6; D ambiguous. CDR3 in DNA: TGTGCCAGCAGTGAAAGAGGGCGCAAAAATAATTCACCCCTCCACTTT. Its translation is CASSERGRKNNSPLHF.